These T cell receptor beta chains were read from a single sample in a study of naive and memory T cell subsets. TCRdb re-called the UMI-ligation and nested PCR reads with MiXCR, one entry per CDR3 protein. The data show about 150,000 distinct CDR3 sequences, roughly 23% seen once. The sample was naive CD4+ T cells from blood. These TCRs come from a human donor in good health. The CDR3 runs from the conserved cysteine through the conserved F or W. Fields, in order: clone size, D gene, J gene, V gene, CDR3 DNA, CDR3 protein. A D gene is named only where the DNA matches it firmly. Part of the rows lack a size; the others show once, few, many or a class for expanded clones.

clone_size: few; d_call: TRBD1; j_call: TRBJ1-1; v_call: TRBV10-3; cdr3_nt: TGTGCCATCAGTCCGGGGACAGGGGAAACGGCTTTCTTT; cdr3_aa: CAISPGTGETAFF
clone_size: -; d_call: -; j_call: TRBJ2-7; v_call: TRBV5-1; cdr3_nt: TGCGCCAGCAGCTTGGGGCTAGGTGGGGACGAGCAGTACTTC; cdr3_aa: CASSLGLGGDEQYF
clone_size: -; d_call: -; j_call: TRBJ1-1; v_call: TRBV29-1; cdr3_nt: TGCAGCGTTGCGAACAGGTTGAGTAGCACTGAAGCTTTCTTT; cdr3_aa: CSVANRLSSTEAFF
clone_size: -; d_call: TRBD2; j_call: TRBJ2-4; v_call: TRBV20-1; cdr3_nt: TGCAGTGCTAGACCCAACGGTGGGACTAGCGGGTTAGCCAAAAACATTCAGTACTTC; cdr3_aa: CSARPNGGTSGLAKNIQYF
clone_size: -; d_call: -; j_call: TRBJ1-4; v_call: TRBV6-1; cdr3_nt: TGTGCCAGCAGTGGATGGATTAATGAAAAACTGTTTTTT; cdr3_aa: CASSGWINEKLFF
clone_size: -; d_call: -; j_call: TRBJ2-5; v_call: TRBV30; cdr3_nt: TGTGCCTGGACCGAAGGGGGGGGAAAGACCCAGTACTTC; cdr3_aa: CAWTEGGGKTQYF
clone_size: -; d_call: TRBD2; j_call: TRBJ2-3; v_call: TRBV30; cdr3_nt: TGTGCCTGGATCCGAGCGGGGGCGGCAGATACGCAGTATTTT; cdr3_aa: CAWIRAGAADTQYF
clone_size: many; d_call: TRBD1; j_call: TRBJ1-5; v_call: TRBV28; cdr3_nt: TGTGCCAGCAGTCAGACAGGGAGCAATCAGCCCCAGCATTTT; cdr3_aa: CASSQTGSNQPQHF
clone_size: -; d_call: -; j_call: TRBJ1-5; v_call: TRBV5-6; cdr3_nt: TGTGCCAGCAGCGTCGGACGTCAACGGCCCCAGCATTTT; cdr3_aa: CASSVGRQRPQHF
clone_size: few; d_call: -; j_call: TRBJ1-4; v_call: TRBV20-1; cdr3_nt: TGCAGTGCTAGTTTGGGGCAGGGGAATGAAAAACTGTTTTTT; cdr3_aa: CSASLGQGNEKLFF
clone_size: once; d_call: -; j_call: TRBJ2-7; v_call: TRBV4-1; cdr3_nt: TGCGCCAGCAGCCCCAGGAGACGTAGATACGAGCAGTACTTC; cdr3_aa: CASSPRRRRYEQYF
clone_size: -; d_call: -; j_call: TRBJ2-2; v_call: TRBV6-1; cdr3_nt: TGTGCCAGCAGGAAAAGAGGGACTGTCAACACCGGGGAGCTGTTTTTT; cdr3_aa: CASRKRGTVNTGELFF
clone_size: few; d_call: -; j_call: TRBJ2-7; v_call: TRBV29-1; cdr3_nt: TGCAGCGTCGGATTAAGCTCCTACGAGCAGTACTTC; cdr3_aa: CSVGLSSYEQYF
clone_size: many; d_call: -; j_call: TRBJ2-7; v_call: TRBV12-3/TRBV12-4; cdr3_nt: TGTGCCAGCAGTTCTACGCAAGGAACCTACGAGCAGTACTTC; cdr3_aa: CASSSTQGTYEQYF
clone_size: -; d_call: -; j_call: TRBJ1-4; v_call: TRBV6-6; cdr3_nt: TGTGCCAGCAGTTACTCGTTCTTTCGAAGGGGGACTGCAACTAATGAAAAACTGTTTTTT; cdr3_aa: CASSYSFFRRGTATNEKLFF
clone_size: -; d_call: TRBD2; j_call: TRBJ2-1; v_call: TRBV28; cdr3_nt: TGTGCCAGCCCTCCTAGCGGGGTTAACAATGAGCAGTTCTTC; cdr3_aa: CASPPSGVNNEQFF
clone_size: few; d_call: -; j_call: TRBJ2-1; v_call: TRBV3-1; cdr3_nt: TGTGCCAGCAGCCAAGATGCAGGGCCCAATGAGCAGTTCTTC; cdr3_aa: CASSQDAGPNEQFF
clone_size: few; d_call: TRBD2; j_call: TRBJ2-5; v_call: TRBV18; cdr3_nt: TGTGCCAGCTCACCGATCGGGACTAGCGGGAAGGGATCGGAGACCCAGTACTTC; cdr3_aa: CASSPIGTSGKGSETQYF
clone_size: -; d_call: -; j_call: TRBJ2-1; v_call: TRBV12-3/TRBV12-4; cdr3_nt: TGTGCCAGCAGTTTAGAACGACCCTACAATGAGCAGTTCTTC; cdr3_aa: CASSLERPYNEQFF
clone_size: few; d_call: -; j_call: TRBJ2-1; v_call: TRBV7-2; cdr3_nt: TGTGCCAGCAGCGTTAGACGGAACAATGAGCAGTTCTTC; cdr3_aa: CASSVRRNNEQFF
clone_size: -; d_call: -; j_call: TRBJ1-4; v_call: TRBV9; cdr3_nt: TGTGCCAGCAGCGCCTACAGTAATGAAAAACTGTTTTTT; cdr3_aa: CASSAYSNEKLFF
clone_size: few; d_call: TRBD1; j_call: TRBJ2-2; v_call: TRBV19; cdr3_nt: TGTGCCAGTAGTAGGGACAGGTCCACCGGGGAGCTGTTTTTT; cdr3_aa: CASSRDRSTGELFF